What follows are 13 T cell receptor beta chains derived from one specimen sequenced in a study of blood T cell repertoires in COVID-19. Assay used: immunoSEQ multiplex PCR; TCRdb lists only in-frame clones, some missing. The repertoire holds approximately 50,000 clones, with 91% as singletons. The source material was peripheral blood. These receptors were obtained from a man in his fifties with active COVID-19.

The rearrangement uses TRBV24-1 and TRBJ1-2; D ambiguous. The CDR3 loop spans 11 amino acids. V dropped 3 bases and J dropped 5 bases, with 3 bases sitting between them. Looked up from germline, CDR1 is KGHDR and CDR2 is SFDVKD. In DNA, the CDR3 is TGTGCCACCAGTGATCTATATGGCTACACCTTC. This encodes CATSDLYGYTF.

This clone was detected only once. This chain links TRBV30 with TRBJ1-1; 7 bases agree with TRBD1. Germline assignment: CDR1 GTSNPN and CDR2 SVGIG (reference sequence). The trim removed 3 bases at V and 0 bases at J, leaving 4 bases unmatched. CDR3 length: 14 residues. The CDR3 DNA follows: TGTGCCTGGAGGCTGGGACAGATGAACACTGAAGCTTTCTTT. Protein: CAWRLGQMNTEAFF.

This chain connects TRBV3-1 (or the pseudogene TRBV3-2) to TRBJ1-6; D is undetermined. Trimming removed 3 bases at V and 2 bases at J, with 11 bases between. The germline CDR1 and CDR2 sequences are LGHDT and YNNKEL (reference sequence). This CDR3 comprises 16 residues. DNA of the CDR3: TGTGCCAGCAGCCACACAGACGAAGCCTATAATTCACCCCTCCACTTT. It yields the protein CASSHTDEAYNSPLHF.

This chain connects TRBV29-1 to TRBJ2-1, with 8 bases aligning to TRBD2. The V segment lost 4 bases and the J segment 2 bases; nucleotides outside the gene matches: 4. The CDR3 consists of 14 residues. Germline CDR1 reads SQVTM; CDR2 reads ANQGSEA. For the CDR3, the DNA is TGCAGCGTTGTGGAGCGGGGGCCCTACAATGAGCAGTTCTTC. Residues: CSVVERGPYNEQFF.

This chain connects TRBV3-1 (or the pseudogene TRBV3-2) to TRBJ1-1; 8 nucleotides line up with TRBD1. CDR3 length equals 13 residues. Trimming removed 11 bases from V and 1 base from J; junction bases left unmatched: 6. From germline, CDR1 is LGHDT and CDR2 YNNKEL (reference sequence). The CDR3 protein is CAPTDRGNTEAFF. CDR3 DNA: TGTGCCCCTACCGACAGGGGGAACACTGAAGCTTTCTTT.

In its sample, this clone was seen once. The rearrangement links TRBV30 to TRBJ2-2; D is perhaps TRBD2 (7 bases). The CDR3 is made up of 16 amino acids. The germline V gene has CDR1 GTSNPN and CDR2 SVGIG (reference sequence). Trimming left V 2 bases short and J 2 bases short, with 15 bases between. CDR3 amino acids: CAWSYGRGPNTGELFF. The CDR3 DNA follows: TGTGCCTGGAGTTATGGGCGGGGGCCTAACACCGGGGAGCTGTTTTTT.

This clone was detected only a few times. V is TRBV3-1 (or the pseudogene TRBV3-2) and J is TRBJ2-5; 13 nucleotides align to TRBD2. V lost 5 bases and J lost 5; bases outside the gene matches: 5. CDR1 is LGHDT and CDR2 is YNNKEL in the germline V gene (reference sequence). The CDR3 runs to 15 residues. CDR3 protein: CASSRGTSGMETQYF. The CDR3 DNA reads TGTGCCAGCAGCAGAGGGACTAGCGGGATGGAGACCCAGTACTTC.

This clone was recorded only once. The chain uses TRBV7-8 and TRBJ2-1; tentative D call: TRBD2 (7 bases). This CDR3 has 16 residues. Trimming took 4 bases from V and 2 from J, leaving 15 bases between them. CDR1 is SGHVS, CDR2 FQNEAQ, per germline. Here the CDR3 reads CASSSQAGQTYNEQFF. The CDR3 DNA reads TGTGCCAGCAGCTCTCAAGCGGGACAAACCTACAATGAGCAGTTCTTC.

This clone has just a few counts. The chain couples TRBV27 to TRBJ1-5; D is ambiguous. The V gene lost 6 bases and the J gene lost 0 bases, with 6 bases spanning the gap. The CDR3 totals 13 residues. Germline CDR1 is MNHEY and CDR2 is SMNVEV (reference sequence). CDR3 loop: CASRRYSNQPQHF. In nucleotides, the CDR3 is TGTGCCAGCAGGAGATATAGCAATCAGCCCCAGCATTTT.

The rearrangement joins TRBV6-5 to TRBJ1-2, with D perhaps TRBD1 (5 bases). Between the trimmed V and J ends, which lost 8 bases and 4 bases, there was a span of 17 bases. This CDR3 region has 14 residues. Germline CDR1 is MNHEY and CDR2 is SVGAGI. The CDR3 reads CASSRTYELYGYTF. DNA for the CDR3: TGTGCCAGCTCAAGGACATATGAACTCTATGGCTACACCTTC.

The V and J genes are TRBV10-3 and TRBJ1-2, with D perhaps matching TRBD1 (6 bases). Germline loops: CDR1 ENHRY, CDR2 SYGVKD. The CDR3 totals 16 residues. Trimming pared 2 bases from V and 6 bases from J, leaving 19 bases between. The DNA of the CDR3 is TGTGCCATCAGTGAGCCCCAACAGGGCCTTGGCCATGGCTACACCTTC. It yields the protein CAISEPQQGLGHGYTF.

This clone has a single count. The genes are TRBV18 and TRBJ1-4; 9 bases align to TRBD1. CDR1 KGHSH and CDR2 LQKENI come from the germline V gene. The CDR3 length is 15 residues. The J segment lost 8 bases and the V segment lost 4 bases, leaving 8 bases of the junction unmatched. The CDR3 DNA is TGTGCCAGCTCACGGGGACAGGGACAATCGGAAAAACTGTTTTTT. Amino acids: CASSRGQGQSEKLFF.

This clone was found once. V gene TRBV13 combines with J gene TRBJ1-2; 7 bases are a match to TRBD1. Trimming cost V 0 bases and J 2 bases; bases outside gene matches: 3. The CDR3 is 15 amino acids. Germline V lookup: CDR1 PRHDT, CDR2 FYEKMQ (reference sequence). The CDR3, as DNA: TGTGCCAGCAGCTTAGGGTCAGGGGGGAACTATGGCTACACCTTC. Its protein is CASSLGSGGNYGYTF.